This T cell receptor beta chain was identified during a study of OX40 agonist ivuxolimab in advanced cancers. V shed 5 bases and J 5 bases; nucleotides not matched to a gene: 5. The CDR3 runs 14 residues. CDR1 and CDR2 from the germline V gene are MNHNS and SASEGT. Blood sampling was done at baseline, cycle 4 day 1, and cycle 7 day 1. Sequencing used immunoSEQ multiplex PCR; TCRdb keeps in-frame clones, though not all of them. There are roughly 90,000 clones in the sample; approximately 91% occur only once, and 0.6% to 0.75% lies in the top ten. This clone has just one count. Source: CD4+ or CD8+ T cells sorted from blood, taken in a trial of the OX40 agonist ivuxolimab. The TCR sequence derives from an adult with an advanced solid tumor such as melanoma, head and neck, liver or kidney cancer. The rearrangement uses TRBV6-1 and TRBJ1-1; 10 bases are a match to TRBD1. Here the CDR3 DNA reads TGTGCCAGCAGTACTAGGGGACAGGGGACTGAAGCTTTCTTT. The encoded protein is CASSTRGQGTEAFF.